One and the same sample provided the 22 T cell receptor beta chains below, sequenced in a study of T cell repertoires in cytomegalovirus infection. Each CDR3 protein gets one entry after TCRdb re-called the reads with MiXCR. The data show approximately 300,000 distinct CDR3 sequences, 25% to 30% seen once. Which antigens these TCRs recognize remains unknown. Source: cultured PBMCs, taken from culture after CMV antigen stimulation. The receptors shown here come from a human donor in good health (CMV status not recorded). Some clones in this sample may be carry-over from other donors' samples.

This clonotype was counted only a few times. V gene TRBV11-2 combines with J gene TRBJ2-1; D possibly corresponds to TRBD1 (5 bases). In germline, CDR1 is SGHAT, CDR2 FQNNGV. V was clipped by 6 bases and J by 0 bases, with 15 bases between them. This CDR3 comprises 16 residues. As DNA, the CDR3 is TGTGCCAGCAGTTCTGGACAACCGAGCTCCTACAATGAGCAGTTCTTC. It specifies CASSSGQPSSYNEQFF.

The chain recombines TRBV7-6 with TRBJ2-1; D uncertain. Germline V gene lookup returns CDR1 SGHVS and CDR2 FNYEAQ. Trimming stripped 2 bases from V and 10 bases from J, with 12 bases between. There are 13 residues in the CDR3. The CDR3 is CASSLSADLEQFF. The CDR3 coding sequence is TGTGCCAGCAGCTTAAGTGCTGACTTGGAGCAGTTCTTC.

Many counts were recorded for this clonotype. This chain links TRBV4-1 with TRBJ2-3; D unclear. Per the germline V gene, CDR1 is MGHRA and CDR2 is YSYEKL. Deletions cut 1 base from V and 5 bases from J, with 7 bases between. The CDR3 runs to 13 residues. As DNA, the CDR3 is TGCGCCAGCAGCCAAGTGGCTTTAGATACGCAGTATTTT. Translated: CASSQVALDTQYF.

The rearrangement links TRBV4-1 to TRBJ2-1; 7 nucleotides align to TRBD2. The V segment lost 1 base and the J segment 3 bases; nucleotides outside the gene matches: 6. The CDR3 is made up of 16 amino acids. Germline V CDR1 and CDR2: MGHRA, YSYEKL. CDR3 sequence: CASSQGGGVGYNEQFF. For the CDR3, the DNA is TGCGCCAGCAGCCAAGGGGGGGGGGTTGGCTACAATGAGCAGTTCTTC.

In its sample, this clonotype was seen many times. The genes are TRBV5-1 and TRBJ2-1, with D possibly matching TRBD2 (6 bases). The V and J ends lost 4 bases and 3 bases respectively, with 14 bases between them. The CDR3 is 15 residues long. Per germline, CDR1 SGHRS and CDR2 YFSETQ. In nucleotides, the CDR3 is TGCGCCAGCAGCAGTAGCGGAGCGGTCTACAATGAGCAGTTCTTC. It is translated as CASSSSGAVYNEQFF.

The J gene is TRBJ1-2, the V gene TRBV27; D perhaps matches TRBD1 (5 bases). The CDR3 sequence is 14 residues long. Per the germline V gene, CDR1 is MNHEY and CDR2 is SMNVEV (reference sequence). V dropped 2 bases and J dropped 5 bases, with 12 bases sitting between them. CDR3 nucleotides: TGTGCCAGCAGTTTAGAGGGGCAGGGATATGGCTACACCTTC. Its translation is CASSLEGQGYGYTF.

This clonotype has a count of ten or more. The rearrangement uses TRBV12-3 or TRBV12-4 and TRBJ1-1; 8 nucleotides line up with TRBD1. V lost 8 bases to trimming and J lost 0 bases; unmatched junction nucleotides: 8. The CDR3 has 15 amino acids. The CDR3 DNA reads as TGTGCCAGCTCCCCCCAGGGGGCTATGAACACTGAAGCTTTCTTT. It encodes CASSPQGAMNTEAFF.

V and J are TRBV12-3 or TRBV12-4 and TRBJ1-3; the D gene is possibly TRBD1 (5 bases). Deletions cut 4 bases from V and 0 bases from J, with 10 bases between. The CDR3 contains 15 residues. CDR3 sequence reads: CASSSGAHSGNTIYF. The CDR3 DNA sequence: TGTGCCAGCAGTTCCGGGGCCCACTCTGGAAACACCATATATTTT.

The chain carries TRBV7-6 and TRBJ2-1, with 9 positions matching TRBD1. The CDR3 spans 16 residues. With V trimmed by 0 bases and J by 8 bases, 8 bases remained unmatched. Germline-derived CDR1 and CDR2 are SGHVS and FNYEAQ. The CDR3: CASSLASRQGGDEQFF. In DNA form, the CDR3 reads TGTGCCAGCAGCTTAGCCTCCCGACAGGGGGGCGATGAGCAGTTCTTC.

This clonotype came up a few times. This chain joins TRBV12-3 or TRBV12-4 and TRBJ2-3, with 8 nucleotides matching TRBD1. After removal of 6 bases from V and 5 bases from J, the junction contained 13 bases not matched to a gene. The CDR3 is 16 amino acids. The CDR3 nucleotides are TGTGCCAGCAGCCCCCGATCGACAGGGGCTGGAGATACGCAGTATTTT. Protein: CASSPRSTGAGDTQYF.

This clonotype was counted between two and nine times. The chain links TRBV27 to TRBJ1-2; TRBD1 aligns across 7 bases. The CDR3 covers 12 residues. The ends lost 5 bases at V and 8 bases at J; junction bases unmatched: 5. Looked up from germline, CDR1 is MNHEY and CDR2 is SMNVEV (reference sequence). The CDR3 bases are TGTGCCAGCAGTCGGCCAGGGGGAGGCTACACCTTC. This codes for CASSRPGGGYTF.

The chain couples TRBV7-1 to TRBJ2-5; no reliable D call. TRBV7-1 is recorded as an ORF, its role being uncertain. The length of the CDR3 is 14 residues. V lost 8 bases, J lost 5 bases, and 18 bases lay in between. CDR3 residues: CASLEFRVGETQYF. CDR3 nucleotides: TGTGCCAGCCTAGAATTTCGCGTCGGGGAGACCCAGTACTTC.

The V and J genes are TRBV4-1 and TRBJ1-1; D possibly corresponds to TRBD1 (5 bases). CDR3 length equals 17 residues. Germline V gene data show CDR1 as MGHRA and CDR2 as YSYEKL. Trimming pared 0 bases from V and 0 bases from J, leaving 14 bases between. The CDR3 DNA is TGCGCCAGCAGCCAAGATAGGTGGCAGGGCATGAACACTGAAGCTTTCTTT. Protein sequence: CASSQDRWQGMNTEAFF.

This chain links TRBV19 with TRBJ2-2; D gene unclear. Germline V gene lookup returns CDR1 LNHDA and CDR2 SQIVND (reference sequence). V lost 2 bases, J lost 2 bases, and 15 bases lay in between. The CDR3 loop spans 17 amino acids. The chain's CDR3 is CASSITQRLINTGELFF. Here the CDR3 DNA reads TGTGCCAGTAGTATAACCCAACGGCTGATCAACACCGGGGAGCTGTTTTTT. The variable domain in full, completed from reference TRBV19 and TRBJ2-2, reads DGGITQSPKYLFRKEGQNVTLSCEQNLNHDAMYWYRQDPGQGLRLIYYSQIVNDFQKGDIAEGYSVSREKKESFPLTVTSAQKNPTAFYLCASSITQRLINTGELFFGEGSRLTVL.

This clonotype turned up a few times. The chain couples TRBV19 to TRBJ2-5; unclear D gene. Germline CDR1 reads LNHDA; CDR2 reads SQIVND (reference sequence). The V gene lost 3 bases and the J gene lost 5 bases, with 4 bases spanning the gap. This CDR3 comprises 11 residues. The CDR3 DNA reads TGTGCCAGTAGTATTTGGGAGACCCAGTACTTC. It is translated as CASSIWETQYF.

The chain combines TRBV9 with TRBJ1-6; a possible D gene is TRBD1 (5 bases). Trimming stripped 0 bases from V and 0 bases from J, with 10 bases between. The germline CDR1 and CDR2 sequences are SGDLS and YYNGEE. The length of the CDR3 is 17 residues. The CDR3 loop is CASSVDRLSSYNSPLHF. The CDR3 DNA sequence: TGTGCCAGCAGCGTAGACAGGTTGAGCTCCTATAATTCACCCCTCCACTTT.

This clonotype was recorded many times. This chain links TRBV7-3 with TRBJ2-1; 14 bases match TRBD2. Germline trimming cut 3 bases from V and 10 bases from J; bases unmatched to any gene: 2. The CDR3 is made up of 14 amino acids. Germline CDR1 is SGHTA and CDR2 is FQGTGA. CDR3: CASSLGLAGDEQFF. CDR3 bases: TGTGCCAGCAGCTTGGGACTAGCGGGAGACGAGCAGTTCTTC.

The V gene is TRBV6-5, the J gene TRBJ2-7; 10 nucleotides match TRBD2. CDR3 length: 15 residues. Germline values: CDR1 MNHEY, CDR2 SVGAGI. J gave up 3 bases and V 2 bases, and 4 bases lay outside the gene matches. The CDR3 reads CASSYEASGGYEQYF. In DNA, the CDR3 is TGTGCCAGCAGTTACGAAGCTAGCGGGGGCTACGAGCAGTACTTC.

The chain recombines TRBV6-2 or TRBV6-3 with TRBJ1-2; a weak D match, TRBD1 (5 bases). Trimming pared 5 bases from V and 8 bases from J, leaving 24 bases between. There are 16 residues in the CDR3. Germline V gene lookup returns CDR1 MNHEY and CDR2 SVGEGT. CDR3 bases: TGTGCCAGCAGTCGCAACTTATCGCCCGGGGCTAAAGGCTACACCTTC. This codes for CASSRNLSPGAKGYTF.

This clonotype was seen a few times. The chain joins TRBV29-1 to TRBJ2-5, with 9 bases matching TRBD1. This CDR3 has 20 residues. Germline CDR1 reads SQVTM; CDR2 reads ANQGSEA. Trimming took 6 bases from V and 4 from J; bases not matched to a gene: 27. The CDR3 DNA sequence: TGCAGCGTGGAGGGCGGGGTAGGGGACAGGGCTAGAGGGAACTCAGAGACCCAGTACTTC. This codes for CSVEGGVGDRARGNSETQYF.

The chain carries TRBV7-3 and TRBJ2-3; a possible D gene is TRBD2 (5 bases). V lost 3 bases and J 5 bases, leaving 12 bases between the germline ends. The CDR3 sequence is 14 residues long. Germline CDR1 is SGHTA and CDR2 is FQGTGA. This CDR3 is CASSFMGRGDTQYF. CDR3 DNA: TGTGCCAGCAGCTTCATGGGGAGAGGAGATACGCAGTATTTT.

V is TRBV12-3 or TRBV12-4 and J is TRBJ2-7, with a weak D call TRBD1 (6 bases). This CDR3 comprises 12 residues. The V and J ends lost 6 bases and 6 bases respectively, with 12 bases between them. CDR3 sequence reads: CASSPGQSEQYF. The DNA of the CDR3 is TGTGCCAGCAGCCCCGGACAGTCCGAGCAGTACTTC.